The present entry profiles one TCR beta chain with its context. What antigen it recognizes has not been identified. Nothing much larger sits one base from this clone, and base qualities are not available. These data come from a study of blood T cell repertoires in COVID-19 (TCRdb year 2020). For context, the study as a whole: Collaborator samples came from the United States, Italy and Spain and covered acute and convalescent phases of COVID-19. Subjects who had been exposed to COVID-19, were actively infected with it, or had recovered from it provided the deeply sampled blood TCRbeta repertoires that made up the dataset. Where available, HLA class I and class II types were taken from metadata supplied by the sample provider and were not determined by assay-based typing. The material from the prospective study consisted of cDNA or gDNA derived from T cells, B-cell-depleted T cells, or PBMCs. The samples were drawn from two sources: the first 160 participants of the ongoing ImmuneRACE study, and 1,000 to 1,500 subjects contributed by 6 global collaborators. Sample metadata almost always included a de-identified subject ID, COVID-19 status, age in years and sex. A freely available public database, intended as a resource for researchers studying the immune response to SARS-CoV-2, is where the repertoires were released.

Whole blood was collected in K2EDTA tubes by collaborating institutions according to the institutions' own protocols. Collaborator samples were shipped for TCRbeta analysis as frozen whole blood, isolated PBMCs, or DNA extracted from either sample type. The CDR3 goes from the cysteine to the phenylalanine over 16 residues. The CDR3 DNA has 48 bases and is translated from base 1. Unmatched junction bases come to 9, with V trimmed by 3 bases and J by 2 bases. The germline V gene (reference sequence) provides CDR1 SGHNT and CDR2 YYREEE. TCRbeta CDR3 regions were amplified from genomic DNA by means of the immunoSEQ Assay, a bias-controlled multiplex PCR. Regarding the original processing steps: The number of nucleated cells in each sample was estimated from the amplification of reference gene primers within the assay. To quantify the absolute abundance of each unique TCRbeta CDR3 rearrangement, sequence reads were collapsed and filtered. Productive Simpson clonality was computed per sample as the square root of Simpson's diversity index over productive rearrangements. TCRdb provides this immuneACCESS table in a form limited to in-frame rearrangements. Some clones are lacking; in checked studies, under half of them reflect an unresolved V gene, and why the rest are absent is not known. V, J and clone size were drawn from that table, and D and trimming were deduced from the DNA. The sample table lists about 60,000 clones, 88% of them with a count of one. The top ten clonotypes cover 3.5% to 4.5% of the sample.

Points the paper makes about the study in general: How much clinical and demographic metadata was included differed by source and by participant, and the metadata was provided uncurated.

The receptor comes from a man over 45 with active COVID-19. The sequence links TRBV5-4 to TRBJ2-5; 8 junctional bases match TRBD2. Source material: peripheral blood. This receptor has the CDR3 CASSSVGGGRQETQYF. In nucleotides, the sequence is TGTGCCAGCAGCTCGGTAGGCGGGGGGCGGCAAGAGACCCAGTACTTC.